Listed below are T cell receptor beta chains from one sample, sequenced in a study of shared clonotypes between healthy human individuals. TCRdb's copy holds only in-frame clones and misses some; the assay was immunoSEQ multiplex PCR. The table includes approximately 2.4 million clones, 90% to 97% detected once. Sequencing input: naive CD4+ T cells sorted from blood. Receptors originate from a man between 18 and 29 years old in good health. The CDR3 runs from the conserved cysteine through the conserved F or W. D genes are given only for firm matches. Size is stated for part of the rows, as once, few or many counts, or as a class when the clone is expanded.

v_call: TRBV6-5; clone_size: NA; j_call: TRBJ2-2; d_call: TRBD2; cdr3_nt: TGTGCCAGCAGTTATGCCGGGGGACTAGCGGGGTCAGAGCTGTTTTTT; cdr3_aa: CASSYAGGLAGSELFF
v_call: TRBV6-5; clone_size: NA; j_call: TRBJ1-6; d_call: NA; cdr3_nt: TGTGCCAGCAGTAGGGAGGGAGCCGGTAATTCACCCCTCCACTTT; cdr3_aa: CASSREGAGNSPLHF
v_call: TRBV10-3; clone_size: NA; j_call: TRBJ2-5; d_call: TRBD1; cdr3_nt: TGTGCCACGGGACAGGGGGCACCCCAAGAGACCCAGTACTTC; cdr3_aa: CATGQGAPQETQYF
v_call: TRBV11-3; clone_size: NA; j_call: TRBJ2-2; d_call: NA; cdr3_nt: TGTGCCAGCCAAGTAGCCGGTCGCGAAGCCCCGAACACCGGGGAGCTGTTTTTT; cdr3_aa: CASQVAGREAPNTGELFF
v_call: TRBV2; clone_size: NA; j_call: TRBJ2-5; d_call: TRBD1; cdr3_nt: TGTGCCAGCAGTGAATACAGGGGAGAGACCCAGTACTTC; cdr3_aa: CASSEYRGETQYF
v_call: TRBV7-2; clone_size: NA; j_call: TRBJ2-3; d_call: NA; cdr3_nt: TGTGCCAGCAGCTTAAGTGTTGTCGGAGGGGGGACAGATACGCAGTATTTT; cdr3_aa: CASSLSVVGGGTDTQYF
v_call: TRBV30; clone_size: NA; j_call: TRBJ1-2; d_call: NA; cdr3_nt: TGTGCCTGGAGTGTAACTTTGGAGAGCCGTAATGGCTACACCTTC; cdr3_aa: CAWSVTLESRNGYTF
v_call: TRBV6-6; clone_size: NA; j_call: TRBJ2-7; d_call: TRBD1; cdr3_nt: TGTGCCAGCAGTTACAGGGGGCCAGGAGAGCAGTACTTC; cdr3_aa: CASSYRGPGEQYF
v_call: TRBV5-8; clone_size: once; j_call: TRBJ2-1; d_call: TRBD2; cdr3_nt: TGTGCCAGCAGCCCCTACCGGACTAGCGGACCCTACAATGAGCAGTTCTTC; cdr3_aa: CASSPYRTSGPYNEQFF
v_call: TRBV7-2; clone_size: NA; j_call: TRBJ1-6; d_call: NA; cdr3_nt: TGTGCCAGCAGCTTAGTGGTGGATTCACCCCTCCACTTT; cdr3_aa: CASSLVVDSPLHF
v_call: TRBV6-1; clone_size: once; j_call: TRBJ1-6; d_call: TRBD1; cdr3_nt: TGTGCCAGCAGTGAAGCTAACCGGGACAGGGGGCACAAAACCCTCCACTTT; cdr3_aa: CASSEANRDRGHKTLHF
v_call: TRBV5-1; clone_size: NA; j_call: TRBJ2-2; d_call: TRBD1; cdr3_nt: TGCGCCAGCAGCGGCGGGACAGGGGGCCCCGGGGAGCTGTTTTTT; cdr3_aa: CASSGGTGGPGELFF
v_call: TRBV21-1; clone_size: NA; j_call: TRBJ1-6; d_call: NA; cdr3_nt: TGTGCCAGCAGCGTCCCGGGGGACAGGGGGCGTTCACCCCTCCACTTT; cdr3_aa: CASSVPGDRGRSPLHF
v_call: TRBV5-6; clone_size: NA; j_call: TRBJ2-3; d_call: TRBD1; cdr3_nt: TGTGCCAGCAGCCGACAACAGGGGCGCGTAGATACGCAGTATTTT; cdr3_aa: CASSRQQGRVDTQYF
v_call: TRBV5-6; clone_size: NA; j_call: TRBJ2-7; d_call: NA; cdr3_nt: TGTGCCAGCAGCCGCCTTGACCTGGGCGAGCAGTACTTC; cdr3_aa: CASSRLDLGEQYF
v_call: TRBV18; clone_size: NA; j_call: TRBJ1-3; d_call: TRBD1; cdr3_nt: TGTGCCAGCTCACCTCGAGAGACAGGGGGGTCTGGAAACACCATATATTTT; cdr3_aa: CASSPRETGGSGNTIYF
v_call: TRBV9; clone_size: NA; j_call: TRBJ1-1; d_call: NA; cdr3_nt: TGTGCCAGCAGCGTAGTAGGGCAACTTTCTGAAGCTTTCTTT; cdr3_aa: CASSVVGQLSEAFF
v_call: TRBV9; clone_size: NA; j_call: TRBJ2-3; d_call: NA; cdr3_nt: TGTGCCAGCAGCGTTGGGTCGGGACTTAGCACAGATACGCAGTATTTT; cdr3_aa: CASSVGSGLSTDTQYF
v_call: TRBV6-6; clone_size: NA; j_call: TRBJ2-5; d_call: TRBD2; cdr3_nt: TGTGCCAGCACCCCCGGAGCGGGATCGAAGACCCAGTACTTC; cdr3_aa: CASTPGAGSKTQYF
v_call: TRBV7-3; clone_size: NA; j_call: TRBJ2-5; d_call: TRBD1; cdr3_nt: TGTGCCAGCAGTTTCGGACAGGGTTGGGGAGAGACCCAGTACTTC; cdr3_aa: CASSFGQGWGETQYF
v_call: TRBV25-1; clone_size: NA; j_call: TRBJ1-1; d_call: TRBD1; cdr3_nt: TGTGCCAGCAGTGGACAGGGAAACACTGAAGCTTTCTTT; cdr3_aa: CASSGQGNTEAFF
v_call: TRBV5-6; clone_size: NA; j_call: TRBJ2-1; d_call: NA; cdr3_nt: TGTGCCAGCAGCTTGGGGGGCAGGGCCTACAATGAGCAGTTCTTC; cdr3_aa: CASSLGGRAYNEQFF
v_call: TRBV10-2; clone_size: NA; j_call: TRBJ1-4; d_call: NA; cdr3_nt: TGCGCCAGCAGTGGGGGCCTTAACGAAAAACTGTTTTTT; cdr3_aa: CASSGGLNEKLFF
v_call: TRBV18; clone_size: NA; j_call: TRBJ2-5; d_call: NA; cdr3_nt: TGTGCCAGCTCACCAGTGGGGGAGACCCAGTACTTC; cdr3_aa: CASSPVGETQYF
v_call: TRBV2; clone_size: NA; j_call: TRBJ1-2; d_call: NA; cdr3_nt: TGTGCCAGCAGATCTGAGTGGGTTGAGAACTATGGCTACACCTTC; cdr3_aa: CASRSEWVENYGYTF
v_call: TRBV27; clone_size: NA; j_call: TRBJ2-5; d_call: TRBD2; cdr3_nt: TGTGCCAGCAGTTTCCAGCGAGCGGGGGGCACTGAGACCCAGTACTTC; cdr3_aa: CASSFQRAGGTETQYF
v_call: TRBV28; clone_size: NA; j_call: TRBJ1-4; d_call: TRBD1; cdr3_nt: TGTGCCAGCAGCCGCATCGACAGGGTGGGTGAAAAACTGTTTTTT; cdr3_aa: CASSRIDRVGEKLFF
v_call: TRBV10-3; clone_size: once; j_call: TRBJ1-5; d_call: NA; cdr3_nt: TGTGCCCCACCGGGAGGGGGGCATCAGCCCCAGCATTTT; cdr3_aa: CAPPGGGHQPQHF
v_call: TRBV19; clone_size: NA; j_call: TRBJ2-3; d_call: NA; cdr3_nt: TGTGCCAGTAGTATAGCGGCCGGGGAAGATACGCAGTATTTT; cdr3_aa: CASSIAAGEDTQYF
v_call: TRBV4-1; clone_size: NA; j_call: TRBJ1-1; d_call: NA; cdr3_nt: TGCGCCAGCAGCCGGACCTTCCGTAAGGAACGAGAGGGCACTGAAGCTTTCTTT; cdr3_aa: CASSRTFRKEREGTEAFF
v_call: TRBV25-1; clone_size: NA; j_call: TRBJ1-3; d_call: TRBD1; cdr3_nt: TGTGCCAGCAGTGCACAGGGGGGGTCTGGAAACACCATATATTTT; cdr3_aa: CASSAQGGSGNTIYF
v_call: TRBV29-1; clone_size: few; j_call: TRBJ2-5; d_call: TRBD1; cdr3_nt: TGCAGCGCCCGCCCGGGCCAGGGACAGCAAGAGACCCAGTACTTC; cdr3_aa: CSARPGQGQQETQYF
v_call: TRBV27; clone_size: NA; j_call: TRBJ2-7; d_call: NA; cdr3_nt: TGTGCCAGCGCTGGCCGGAGCTCCTACGAGCAGTACTTC; cdr3_aa: CASAGRSSYEQYF
v_call: TRBV2; clone_size: NA; j_call: TRBJ2-7; d_call: TRBD2; cdr3_nt: TGTGCCAGCAGATCTCTAGCGGAGCTAGCCTACGAGCAGTACTTC; cdr3_aa: CASRSLAELAYEQYF
v_call: TRBV6-1; clone_size: few; j_call: TRBJ2-3; d_call: NA; cdr3_nt: TGTGCCAGCAGTACCACCAGGGGAACGCAGTATTTT; cdr3_aa: CASSTTRGTQYF
v_call: TRBV7-6; clone_size: NA; j_call: TRBJ2-4; d_call: TRBD2; cdr3_nt: TGTGCCAGCAGCTTACTCCCGCTAGCGGGAGGGGGTGGGAACATTCAGTACTTC; cdr3_aa: CASSLLPLAGGGGNIQYF
v_call: TRBV6-1; clone_size: NA; j_call: TRBJ1-6; d_call: NA; cdr3_nt: TGTGCCAGCAGTGCCGAACAACAACGACAGGTGTATAATTCACCCCTCCACTTT; cdr3_aa: CASSAEQQRQVYNSPLHF
v_call: TRBV6-1; clone_size: NA; j_call: TRBJ2-1; d_call: TRBD2; cdr3_nt: TGTGCCAGCAGTGTACCTCGCGGGGGATCCTACAATGAGCAGTTCTTC; cdr3_aa: CASSVPRGGSYNEQFF
v_call: TRBV11-2; clone_size: NA; j_call: TRBJ1-6; d_call: TRBD1; cdr3_nt: TGTGCCAGCAGCTTCGGAGGGGGCAAAAATTCACCCCTCCACTTT; cdr3_aa: CASSFGGGKNSPLHF
v_call: TRBV2; clone_size: NA; j_call: TRBJ1-4; d_call: NA; cdr3_nt: TGTGCCAGCATCTGGGGCTTAAATGAAAAACTGTTTTTT; cdr3_aa: CASIWGLNEKLFF
v_call: TRBV6-1; clone_size: NA; j_call: TRBJ1-6; d_call: TRBD1; cdr3_nt: TGTGCCAGCCGACAGGGAGGATCACCCCTCCACTTT; cdr3_aa: CASRQGGSPLHF
v_call: TRBV19; clone_size: once; j_call: TRBJ2-7; d_call: NA; cdr3_nt: TGTGCCAGTAGTATAAGACCCGGGATATACTACGAGCAGTACTTC; cdr3_aa: CASSIRPGIYYEQYF
v_call: TRBV7-2; clone_size: NA; j_call: TRBJ2-7; d_call: NA; cdr3_nt: TGTGCCAGCAGCGCCTCCTTCAACGGTCGCTCCTACGAGCAGTACTTC; cdr3_aa: CASSASFNGRSYEQYF
v_call: TRBV6-5; clone_size: NA; j_call: TRBJ2-5; d_call: TRBD1; cdr3_nt: TGTGCCAGCAGAGACAGGGGGGGAAAAGAGACCCAGTACTTC; cdr3_aa: CASRDRGGKETQYF
v_call: TRBV5-6; clone_size: NA; j_call: TRBJ2-3; d_call: TRBD1; cdr3_nt: TGTGCCAGCAGCTTGGAGGGACAGGGGACAGATACGCAGTATTTT; cdr3_aa: CASSLEGQGTDTQYF
v_call: TRBV10-2; clone_size: NA; j_call: TRBJ2-2; d_call: NA; cdr3_nt: TGCGCCAGCGGAAGTGGGGTTGGCACCGGGGAGCTGTTTTTT; cdr3_aa: CASGSGVGTGELFF
v_call: TRBV5-1; clone_size: NA; j_call: TRBJ1-5; d_call: TRBD1; cdr3_nt: TGCGCCAGCAGCTTAGGGGGCGATCAGCCCCAGCATTTT; cdr3_aa: CASSLGGDQPQHF
v_call: TRBV9; clone_size: NA; j_call: TRBJ2-7; d_call: NA; cdr3_nt: TGTGCCAGCAGCGTAGGTGTAGGTGACAGTAGCTCCTACGAGCAGTACTTC; cdr3_aa: CASSVGVGDSSSYEQYF
v_call: TRBV7-9; clone_size: NA; j_call: TRBJ2-2; d_call: NA; cdr3_nt: TGTGCCAGCAGCCACCGATCCTCGAACACCGGGGAGCTGTTTTTT; cdr3_aa: CASSHRSSNTGELFF
v_call: TRBV15; clone_size: once; j_call: TRBJ1-1; d_call: NA; cdr3_nt: TGTGCCACCAGCAGAGATACCCTTTTGGAGACCACTGAAGCTTTCTTT; cdr3_aa: CATSRDTLLETTEAFF
v_call: TRBV18; clone_size: once; j_call: TRBJ1-1; d_call: NA; cdr3_nt: TGTGCCAGCTCACCATTCAGGGACGCTGAAGCTTTCTTT; cdr3_aa: CASSPFRDAEAFF
v_call: TRBV30; clone_size: NA; j_call: TRBJ1-1; d_call: NA; cdr3_nt: TGTGCCTGGAGTGCCATAGGGGCAGGAGGATCTGAAGCTTTCTTT; cdr3_aa: CAWSAIGAGGSEAFF
v_call: TRBV7-9; clone_size: NA; j_call: TRBJ2-7; d_call: NA; cdr3_nt: TGTGCCAGCAGCTTAGGGGAACTCGGGAGAGGGTTCGGCGAGCAGTACTTC; cdr3_aa: CASSLGELGRGFGEQYF
v_call: TRBV19; clone_size: NA; j_call: TRBJ1-6; d_call: TRBD1; cdr3_nt: TGTGCCAGTAGGACGACCGGGACAGATTATAATTCACCCCTCCACTTT; cdr3_aa: CASRTTGTDYNSPLHF
v_call: TRBV30; clone_size: NA; j_call: TRBJ1-6; d_call: TRBD1; cdr3_nt: TGTGCCTGGAAATGGGACAGGGGTTCACCCCTCCACTTT; cdr3_aa: CAWKWDRGSPLHF
v_call: TRBV2; clone_size: NA; j_call: TRBJ2-7; d_call: NA; cdr3_nt: TGTGCCAGCAGTGTGTCAGCAGGGCAGGGCGAGCAGTACTTC; cdr3_aa: CASSVSAGQGEQYF
v_call: TRBV5-1; clone_size: NA; j_call: TRBJ2-3; d_call: NA; cdr3_nt: TGCGCCAGCAGCCCTGGACATCACACAGATACGCAGTATTTT; cdr3_aa: CASSPGHHTDTQYF
v_call: TRBV19; clone_size: NA; j_call: TRBJ2-1; d_call: NA; cdr3_nt: TGTGCCAGTACTAGCGACCCCTCCTACAATGAGCAGTTCTTC; cdr3_aa: CASTSDPSYNEQFF
v_call: TRBV30; clone_size: NA; j_call: TRBJ1-6; d_call: NA; cdr3_nt: TGTGCCTGGAGTGCTCCCTCCCCCGGTTCACCCCTCCACTTT; cdr3_aa: CAWSAPSPGSPLHF